This T cell receptor beta chain was identified during a study of CD8 T cells in ankylosing spondylitis. General study findings and limits: Both synovial fluid and blood in reactive arthritis had previously been reported to carry some motif variants.

TCRdb ran MiXCR on the 5' RACE reads and lists one entry per CDR3 protein. The sample consists of 150,000 to 250,000 distinct CDR3 sequences, over 10% of them appearing once. The junction had 7 bases not matched to a gene; V was cut back by 4 bases and J by 6 bases. Germline loops: CDR1 MGHRA, CDR2 YSYEKL. The CDR3 spans 15 residues. This clonotype was counted many times. Its antigen is currently unknown. V gene TRBV4-1 combines with J gene TRBJ2-1; TRBD1 agrees at 9 bases. Sequencing input: blood, either unsorted or a sorted T cell fraction (not recorded which). The TCR originated in a male donor with ankylosing spondylitis or in good health (not recorded which). CDR3 sequence (DNA): TGCGCCAGCAGCCCAGCCGGGACAGGGATCAATGAGCAGTTCTTC. It specifies CASSPAGTGINEQFF.